These T cell receptor beta chains were read from a single sample in a study of T cell responses to AZD1222 COVID-19 vaccine. Repertoires were generated with immunoSEQ multiplex PCR, while TCRdb's copy carries only in-frame clones and drops some. This table has about 180,000 clones, 75% to 90% appearing once. The sample in question was peripheral blood, obtained on day 0 of AZD1222 vaccination. Receptor source: an adult in good health. CDR3s leave out the opening cysteine and the closing phenylalanine or tryptophan.

>TRBJ2-4|TRBV19
ASSIAGRGGNIQY
>TRBJ1-4|TRBV27
ASSLGGEWEKLF
>TRBJ2-3|TRBV19
ASSIGLPSTDTQY
>TRBJ2-7|TRBV9
ASSVEPRTGSYEQY
>TRBJ2-1|TRBV7-2
ASSPALARNEQF
>TRBJ2-5|TRBV5-4
ASSPPGGRGGETQY
>TRBJ2-5|TRBV5-1
ASSLGLGEVQETQY
>TRBJ1-1|TRBV5-1
ASSSGSLVATEAF
>TRBJ1-6|TRBV30
AWSVLDRGSYSPLH
>TRBJ1-2|TRBV10-2
ASSEGRSLDGYT
>TRBJ1-3|TRBV4-1
ASSQEAWGSSGNTIY
>TRBJ2-5|TRBV29-1
SVAPGGGSSVETQY
>TRBJ1-1|TRBV19
ASSIGTGNTEAF
>TRBJ1-5|TRBV20-1
SASPGTVFNQPQH
>TRBJ1-2|TRBV5-1
ASSLGRGSYGYT
>TRBJ1-5|TRBV30
AWSVGGIFGQPQH
>TRBJ2-2|TRBV19
ASLPGTGNTGELF
>TRBJ2-3|TRBV7-8
ASSLGAAGTSTDTQY
>TRBJ2-4|TRBV7-2
ASSSGGIQY
>TRBJ2-7|TRBV5-1
ASSWDTGAYEQY
>TRBJ2-7|TRBV7-9
ASSLEGGSVREQY
>TRBJ1-2|TRBV5-1
ASSLTPSGSGSGYT
>TRBJ2-1|TRBV19
ASSMKGTNFYEQF
>TRBJ1-2|TRBV28
ASRPTGTTGYT
>TRBJ2-3|TRBV28
ASSLFRQRPSTDTQY
>TRBJ1-1|TRBV19
ASSIDGRRTEAF
>TRBJ1-5|TRBV19
ASIVGGLNNQPQH
>TRBJ1-1|TRBV28
ASRRAGPSSEAF
>TRBJ2-1|TRBV5-4
ASSREPGSSYNEQF
>TRBJ2-7|TRBV2
ASSNLAQSYEQY
>TRBJ1-6|TRBV5-6
ASSLADRSHSPLH
>TRBJ2-1|TRBV7-2
ASSPSSVSYNEQF
>TRBJ2-5|TRBV18
ASSPQGREETQY
>TRBJ2-7|TRBV1
TSSVGDRNYEQY
>TRBJ1-3|TRBV5-4
ASSNTGGTGNTIY
>TRBJ2-7|TRBV5-4
ASSLGAGPYEQY
>TRBJ1-3|TRBV6-5
ASRPPDSRGNTIY
>TRBJ1-1|TRBV4-1
ASSPTGQGITEAF
>TRBJ1-5|TRBV28
ASSLATGNQPQH
>TRBJ2-7|TRBV2
ASSEEPSSYEQY
>TRBJ1-2|TRBV11-2
ASSSTKGGGDYGYT
>TRBJ1-2|TRBV18
ASSLLESYGYT
>TRBJ2-5|TRBV4-2
ASSQEGSAGPQTQY
>TRBJ2-7|TRBV20-1
SASFSGSTYEQY
>TRBJ2-5|TRBV15
ATSGVGGGNFRETQY
>TRBJ2-3|TRBV10-2
ASSTDTQY